A selection of T cell receptor beta chains follows, all from one sample in a study of cytomegalovirus exposure and HLA in healthy donors. Clones were sequenced by immunoSEQ multiplex PCR, and TCRdb holds only the in-frame ones, with some missing. The sample shows more than 95,000 clones, 80% to 90% of them seen only once. Material for sequencing was PBMCs. The receptors here all came from a woman aged 25-40 years in good health and CMV-seronegative. The CDR3 runs from the conserved cysteine through the conserved F or W. The D gene is left open where the match is weak. The size of a clone is reported for some rows only, either as once, few or many, or as a class for expanded clones.

>TRBV23-1|TRBD2|.|TRBJ2-5
TGCGCCAGCAGTCATGGGAGACTAGCGGGAGAAGGAGAGACCCAGTACTTC
CASSHGRLAGEGETQYF
>TRBV18|.|.|TRBJ1-1
TGTGCCAGCTCACCAATCCCCGGAGACACTGAAGCTTTCTTT
CASSPIPGDTEAFF
>TRBV7-3|.|.|TRBJ2-3
TGTGCCAGCAGCCCCAGCGTCACAGATACGCAGTATTTT
CASSPSVTDTQYF
>TRBV25-1|.|.|TRBJ2-5
TGTGCCAGCAGTGAAGCTTTACCGGGATGGGAGACCCAGTACTTC
CASSEALPGWETQYF
>TRBV9|TRBD2|.|TRBJ2-7
TGTGCCAGCAGCGCCGGCGGGAGGTTGAACGAGCAGTACTTC
CASSAGGRLNEQYF
>TRBV4-1|TRBD2|once|TRBJ2-1
TGCGCCAGCAGCCAAGGAAGGGGACTACAGAGCTCCTACAATGAGCAGTTCTTC
CASSQGRGLQSSYNEQFF
>TRBV10-3|.|.|TRBJ2-3
TGTGCCATCAGCTCGTCCGCGACAGATACGCAGTATTTT
CAISSSATDTQYF
>TRBV6-5|.|.|TRBJ1-1
TGTGCCAGCAGCGGACAGTTGAACACTGAAGCTTTCTTT
CASSGQLNTEAFF
>TRBV10-1|TRBD2|.|TRBJ2-1
TGCGCCAGCAGTGGCGGGGGAAATGAGCAGTTCTTC
CASSGGGNEQFF
>TRBV7-9|TRBD2|.|TRBJ2-1
TGTGCCAGCAGCTCCCAGACTAGCCGGCCTGAGCAGTTCTTC
CASSSQTSRPEQFF
>TRBV29-1|TRBD1|.|TRBJ2-3
TGCAGCGTGGGGGACAGGGGGTACACAGATACGCAGTATTTT
CSVGDRGYTDTQYF
>TRBV10-3|.|.|TRBJ1-2
TGTGCCATCAGTGGAGATTTCTATGGCTACACCTTC
CAISGDFYGYTF
>TRBV6-7|TRBD1|few|TRBJ1-2
TGTGCCAGCAGCTTTCCGGGACAGGGGAACTATGGCTACACCTTC
CASSFPGQGNYGYTF
>TRBV7-9|TRBD2|.|TRBJ2-3
TGTGCCAGCAGCTCAAATTCTGGACTAGCCGGTTATAAGACAGATACGCAGTATTTT
CASSSNSGLAGYKTDTQYF
>TRBV11-3|.|.|TRBJ1-2
TGTGCCAGCAGCCCCAGAGGGCAGCCCTATGGCTACACCTTC
CASSPRGQPYGYTF